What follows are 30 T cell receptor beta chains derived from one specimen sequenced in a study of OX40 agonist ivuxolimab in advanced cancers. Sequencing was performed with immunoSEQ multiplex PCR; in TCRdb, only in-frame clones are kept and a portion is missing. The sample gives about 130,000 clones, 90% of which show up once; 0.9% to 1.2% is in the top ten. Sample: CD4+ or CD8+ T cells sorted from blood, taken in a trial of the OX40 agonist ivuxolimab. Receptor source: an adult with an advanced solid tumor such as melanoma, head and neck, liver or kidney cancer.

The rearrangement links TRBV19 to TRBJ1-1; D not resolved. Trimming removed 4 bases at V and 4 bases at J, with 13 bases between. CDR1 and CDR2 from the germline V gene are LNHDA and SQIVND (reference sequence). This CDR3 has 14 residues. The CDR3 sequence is CASSRRVASTEAFF. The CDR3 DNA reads TGTGCCAGTAGTAGGAGAGTAGCGAGCACTGAAGCTTTCTTT.

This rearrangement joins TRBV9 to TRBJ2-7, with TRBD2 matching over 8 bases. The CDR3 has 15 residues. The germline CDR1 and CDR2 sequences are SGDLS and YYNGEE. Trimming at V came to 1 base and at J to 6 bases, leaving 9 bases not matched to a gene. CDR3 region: CASSVRDGRVGEQYF. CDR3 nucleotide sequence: TGTGCCAGCAGCGTAAGGGACGGGAGGGTTGGCGAGCAGTACTTC.

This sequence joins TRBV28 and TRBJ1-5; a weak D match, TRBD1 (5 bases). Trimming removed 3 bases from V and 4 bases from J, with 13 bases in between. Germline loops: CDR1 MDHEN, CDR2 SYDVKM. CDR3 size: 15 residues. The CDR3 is CASSLGTVGNQPQHF. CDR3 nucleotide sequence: TGTGCCAGCAGTTTGGGGACGGTTGGGAATCAGCCCCAGCATTTT.

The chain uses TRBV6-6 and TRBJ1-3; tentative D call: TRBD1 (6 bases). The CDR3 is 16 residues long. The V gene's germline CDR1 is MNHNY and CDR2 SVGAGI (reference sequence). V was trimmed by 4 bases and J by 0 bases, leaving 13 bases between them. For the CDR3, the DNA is TGTGCCAGCAGTTCCCACGGGACACTCTCTGGAAACACCATATATTTT. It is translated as CASSSHGTLSGNTIYF.

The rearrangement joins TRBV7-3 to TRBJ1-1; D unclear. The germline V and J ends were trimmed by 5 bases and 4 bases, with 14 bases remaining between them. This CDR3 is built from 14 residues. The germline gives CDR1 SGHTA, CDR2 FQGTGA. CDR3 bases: TGTGCCAGCAGCCTCGGGATTGAGGGCACTGAAGCTTTCTTT. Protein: CASSLGIEGTEAFF.

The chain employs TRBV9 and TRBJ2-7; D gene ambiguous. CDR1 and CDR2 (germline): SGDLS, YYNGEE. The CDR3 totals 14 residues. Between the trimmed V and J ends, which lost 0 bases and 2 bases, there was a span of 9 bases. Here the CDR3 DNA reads TGTGCCAGCAGCGTAGGTCAGGAAACCTACGAGCAGTACTTC. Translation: CASSVGQETYEQYF. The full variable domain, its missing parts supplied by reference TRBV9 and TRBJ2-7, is DSGVTQTPKHLITATGQRVTLRCSPRSGDLSVYWYQQSLDQGLQFLIQYYNGEERAKGNILERFSAQQFPDLHSELNLSSLELGDSALYFCASSVGQETYEQYFGPGTRLTVT.

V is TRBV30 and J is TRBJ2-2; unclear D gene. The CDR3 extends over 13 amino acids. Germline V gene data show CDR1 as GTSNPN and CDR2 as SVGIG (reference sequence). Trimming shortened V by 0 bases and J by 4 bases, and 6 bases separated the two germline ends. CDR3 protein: CAWSVRSTGELFF. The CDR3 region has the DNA TGTGCCTGGAGTGTCAGGAGCACCGGGGAGCTGTTTTTT. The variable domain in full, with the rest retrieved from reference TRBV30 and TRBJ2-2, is SQTIHQWPATLVQPVGSPLSLECTVEGTSNPNLYWYRQAAGRGLQLLFYSVGIGQISSEVPQNLSASRPQDRQFILSSKKLLLSDSGFYLCAWSVRSTGELFFGEGSRLTVL.

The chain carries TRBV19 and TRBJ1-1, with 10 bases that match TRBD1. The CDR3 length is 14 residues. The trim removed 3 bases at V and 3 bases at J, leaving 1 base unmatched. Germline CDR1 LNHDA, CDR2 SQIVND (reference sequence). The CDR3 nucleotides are TGTGCCAGTAGTATGGACAGGGGGGACACTGAAGCTTTCTTT. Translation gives CASSMDRGDTEAFF.

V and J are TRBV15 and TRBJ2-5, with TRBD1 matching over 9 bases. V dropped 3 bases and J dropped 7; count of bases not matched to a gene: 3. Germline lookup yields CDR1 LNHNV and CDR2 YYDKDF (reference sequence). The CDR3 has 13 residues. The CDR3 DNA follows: TGTGCCACCAGCAGGGGACAGGGAACGACCCAGTACTTC. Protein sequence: CATSRGQGTTQYF.

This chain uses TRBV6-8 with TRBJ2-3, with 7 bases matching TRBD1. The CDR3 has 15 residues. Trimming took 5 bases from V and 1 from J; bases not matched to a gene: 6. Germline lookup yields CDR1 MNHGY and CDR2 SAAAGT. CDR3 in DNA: TGTGCCAGCAGTGAACAGGGGTCACGCACAGATACGCAGTATTTT. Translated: CASSEQGSRTDTQYF.

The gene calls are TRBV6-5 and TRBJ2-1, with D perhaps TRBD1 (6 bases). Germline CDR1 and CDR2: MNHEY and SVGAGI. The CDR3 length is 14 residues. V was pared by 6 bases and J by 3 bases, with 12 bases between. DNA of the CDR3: TGTGCCAGCAGCCCCGGACAGCTCTACAATGAGCAGTTCTTC. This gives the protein CASSPGQLYNEQFF.

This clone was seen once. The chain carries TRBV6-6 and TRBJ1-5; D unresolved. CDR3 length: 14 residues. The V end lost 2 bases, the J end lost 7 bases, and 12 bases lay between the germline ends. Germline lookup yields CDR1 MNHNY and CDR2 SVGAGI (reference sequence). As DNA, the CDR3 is TGTGCCAGCAGTTACACATACGTAGGGCAGCCCCAGCATTTT. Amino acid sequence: CASSYTYVGQPQHF.

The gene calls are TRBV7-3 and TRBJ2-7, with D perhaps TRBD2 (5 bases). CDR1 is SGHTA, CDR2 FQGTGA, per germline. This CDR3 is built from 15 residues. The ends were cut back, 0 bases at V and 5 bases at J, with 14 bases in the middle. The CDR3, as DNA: TGTGCCAGCAGCTTAACGGCAGAGAGGCGGGACGAGCAGTACTTC. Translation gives CASSLTAERRDEQYF.

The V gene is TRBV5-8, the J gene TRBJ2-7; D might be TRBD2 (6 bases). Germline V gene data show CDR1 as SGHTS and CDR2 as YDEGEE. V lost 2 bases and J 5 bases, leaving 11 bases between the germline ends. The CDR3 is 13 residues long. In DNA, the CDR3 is TGTGCCAGCAGCTTTAGCGGAGGGAACGAGCAGTACTTC. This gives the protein CASSFSGGNEQYF.

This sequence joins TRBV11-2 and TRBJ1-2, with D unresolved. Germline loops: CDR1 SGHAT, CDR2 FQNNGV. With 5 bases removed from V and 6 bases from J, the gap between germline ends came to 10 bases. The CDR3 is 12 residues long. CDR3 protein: CASSLLWNGYTF. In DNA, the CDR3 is TGTGCCAGCAGCCTACTTTGGAATGGCTACACCTTC.

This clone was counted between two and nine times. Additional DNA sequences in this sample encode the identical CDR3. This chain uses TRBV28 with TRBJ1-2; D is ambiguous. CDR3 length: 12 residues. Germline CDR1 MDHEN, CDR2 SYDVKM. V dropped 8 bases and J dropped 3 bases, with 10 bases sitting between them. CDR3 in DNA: TGTGCCAGCGCCTATCCCCACTATGGCTACACCTTC. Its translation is CASAYPHYGYTF.

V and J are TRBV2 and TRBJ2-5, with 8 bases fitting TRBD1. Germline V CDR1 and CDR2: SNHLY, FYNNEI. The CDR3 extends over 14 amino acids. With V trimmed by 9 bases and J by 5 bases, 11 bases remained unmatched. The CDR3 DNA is TGTGCCAGTTGGTGGGCAGGGGGCCGGGAGACCCAGTACTTC. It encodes CASWWAGGRETQYF.

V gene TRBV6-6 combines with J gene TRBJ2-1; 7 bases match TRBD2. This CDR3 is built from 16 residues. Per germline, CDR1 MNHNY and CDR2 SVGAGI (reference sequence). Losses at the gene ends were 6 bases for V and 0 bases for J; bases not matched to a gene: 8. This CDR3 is CASSGLEAGSYNEQFF. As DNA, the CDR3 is TGTGCCAGCAGCGGACTAGAGGCGGGCTCCTACAATGAGCAGTTCTTC.

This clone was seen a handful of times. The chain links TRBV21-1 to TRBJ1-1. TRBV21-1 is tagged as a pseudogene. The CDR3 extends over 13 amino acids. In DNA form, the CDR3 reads TGTGCCAGCAGCAAAGAAGGGCAGATTGAAGCTTTCTTT. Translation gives CASSKEGQIEAFF.

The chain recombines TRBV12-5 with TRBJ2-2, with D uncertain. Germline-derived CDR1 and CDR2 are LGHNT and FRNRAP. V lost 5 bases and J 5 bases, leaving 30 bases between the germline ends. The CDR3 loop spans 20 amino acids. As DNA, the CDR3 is TGTGCTAGTGGTCAGAGGCTTAACCCTACCTTCCCAACCGCAACCGGGGAGCTGTTTTTT. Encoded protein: CASGQRLNPTFPTATGELFF.

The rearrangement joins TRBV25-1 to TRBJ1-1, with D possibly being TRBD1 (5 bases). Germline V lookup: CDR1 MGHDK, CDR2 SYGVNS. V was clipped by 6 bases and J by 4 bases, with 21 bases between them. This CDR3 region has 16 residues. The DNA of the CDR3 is TGTGCCAGCAGCGGGGCTTTAGGGGAAGGGAGCACTGAAGCTTTCTTT. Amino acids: CASSGALGEGSTEAFF.

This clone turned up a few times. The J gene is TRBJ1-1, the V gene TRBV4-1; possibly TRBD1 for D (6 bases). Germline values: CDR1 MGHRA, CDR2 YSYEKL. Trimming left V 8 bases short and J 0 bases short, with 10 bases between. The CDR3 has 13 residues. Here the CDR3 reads CASGGHMNTEAFF. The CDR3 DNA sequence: TGCGCCAGCGGGGGACACATGAACACTGAAGCTTTCTTT.

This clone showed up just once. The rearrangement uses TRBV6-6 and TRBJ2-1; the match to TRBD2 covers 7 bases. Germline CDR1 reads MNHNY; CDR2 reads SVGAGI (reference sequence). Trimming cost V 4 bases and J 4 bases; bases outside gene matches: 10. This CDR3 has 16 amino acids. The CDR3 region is CASSSELATTYNEQFF. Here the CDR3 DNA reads TGTGCCAGCAGTTCCGAACTAGCGACTACATACAATGAGCAGTTCTTC.

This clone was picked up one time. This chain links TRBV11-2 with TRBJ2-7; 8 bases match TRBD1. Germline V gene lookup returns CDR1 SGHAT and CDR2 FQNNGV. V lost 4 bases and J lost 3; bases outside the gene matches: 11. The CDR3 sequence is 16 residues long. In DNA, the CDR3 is TGTGCCAGCAGCTACGGGGTTGGACAGGGCTACTACGAGCAGTACTTC. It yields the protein CASSYGVGQGYYEQYF.

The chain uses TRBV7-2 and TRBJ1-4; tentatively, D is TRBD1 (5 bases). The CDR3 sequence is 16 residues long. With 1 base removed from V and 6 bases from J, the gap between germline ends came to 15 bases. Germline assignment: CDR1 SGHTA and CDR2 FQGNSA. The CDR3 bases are TGTGCCAGCAGCTTAGTGCAGGGAGGAGGTCATGAAAAACTGTTTTTT. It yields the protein CASSLVQGGGHEKLFF.

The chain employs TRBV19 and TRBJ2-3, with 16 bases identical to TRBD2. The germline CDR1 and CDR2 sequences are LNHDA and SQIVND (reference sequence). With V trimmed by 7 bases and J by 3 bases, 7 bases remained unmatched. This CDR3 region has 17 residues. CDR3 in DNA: TGTGCCAGTACCGGGACTAGCGGGAGGGCTAGAACAGATACGCAGTATTTT. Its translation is CASTGTSGRARTDTQYF.

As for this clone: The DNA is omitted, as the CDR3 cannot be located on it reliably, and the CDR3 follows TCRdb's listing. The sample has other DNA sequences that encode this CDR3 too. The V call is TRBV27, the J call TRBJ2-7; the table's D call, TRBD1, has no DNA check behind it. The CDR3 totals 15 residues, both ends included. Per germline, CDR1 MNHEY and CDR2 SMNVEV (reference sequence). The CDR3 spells CASSPFGQGIGREYF.

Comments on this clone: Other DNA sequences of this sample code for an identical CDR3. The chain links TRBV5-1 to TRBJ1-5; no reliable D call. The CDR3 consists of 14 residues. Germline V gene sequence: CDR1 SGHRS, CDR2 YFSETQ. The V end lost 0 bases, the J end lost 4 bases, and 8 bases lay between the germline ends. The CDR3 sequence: CASSLEGGNQPQHF. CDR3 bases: TGCGCCAGCAGCTTGGAGGGTGGAAATCAGCCCCAGCATTTT.

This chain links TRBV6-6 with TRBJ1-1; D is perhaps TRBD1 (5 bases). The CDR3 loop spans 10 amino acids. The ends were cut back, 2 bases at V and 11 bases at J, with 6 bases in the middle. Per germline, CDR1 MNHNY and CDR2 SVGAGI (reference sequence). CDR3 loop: CASSYGTAFF. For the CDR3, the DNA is TGTGCCAGCAGTTACGGGACGGCTTTCTTT.

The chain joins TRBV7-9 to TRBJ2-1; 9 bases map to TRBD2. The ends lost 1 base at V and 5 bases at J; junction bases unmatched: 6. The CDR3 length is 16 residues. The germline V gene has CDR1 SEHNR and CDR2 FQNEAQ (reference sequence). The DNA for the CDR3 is TGTGCCAGCAGCTTAGGGGCTAGCGGGATAAACAATGAGCAGTTCTTC. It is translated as CASSLGASGINNEQFF.